Listed below are T cell receptor beta chains from one sample, sequenced in a study of T cell clones after liver transplantation. Clones were read by immunoSEQ multiplex PCR, and TCRdb kept only the in-frame ones, dropping some. The sample contains tens of thousands of clones, 71% of which appear only once. Sample: CD4+ T cells from blood, taken before liver transplant. The receptors stem from a human donor who received a liver transplant. The CDR3 runs from the conserved cysteine through the conserved F or W. A D gene is named only where the DNA matches it firmly. Not every row has a clone size; where given, it reads once, few, many or a size class.

v_gene	j_gene	abundance	d_gene	CDR3aa	CDR3nt
TRBV18	TRBJ1-5	-	-	CASSQAEEGQPQHF	TGTGCCAGCTCACAGGCGGAGGAGGGGCAGCCCCAGCATTTT
TRBV4-2	TRBJ1-2	-	-	CASSQEEVRGSGYTF	TGTGCCAGCAGCCAAGAGGAGGTCAGGGGAAGTGGCTACACCTTC
TRBV23-1	TRBJ2-3	-	TRBD2	CASTTPGLVSTDTQYF	TGCGCCAGCACAACCCCGGGACTAGTCAGCACAGATACGCAGTATTTT
TRBV7-6	TRBJ1-2	once	-	CASSLGALHGYTF	TGTGCCAGCAGCTTAGGGGCCCTCCATGGCTACACCTTC
TRBV6-5	TRBJ1-2	-	TRBD1	CASTNLETGADGYTF	TGTGCCAGCACCAACCTAGAGACAGGGGCCGATGGCTACACCTTC
TRBV6-6	TRBJ2-7	-	-	CASSSSPSYEQYF	TGTGCCAGCAGTTCCAGTCCCTCCTACGAGCAGTACTTC
TRBV30	TRBJ2-3	-	-	CAWTPGLSTDTQYF	TGTGCCTGGACCCCAGGACTAAGCACAGATACGCAGTATTTT
TRBV19	TRBJ2-3	-	-	CASNHGSGYTDTQYF	TGTGCCAGTAATCACGGGAGCGGATACACAGATACGCAGTATTTT
TRBV5-8	TRBJ2-7	-	TRBD1	CASSLSPGGYNEQYF	TGTGCCAGCAGCTTGTCTCCAGGGGGATATAACGAGCAGTACTTC
TRBV9	TRBJ1-4	-	TRBD1	CASSVTGATNEKLFF	TGTGCCAGCAGCGTGACAGGGGCAACTAATGAAAAACTGTTTTTT
TRBV11-1	TRBJ2-7	-	-	CASSLGVRVSYEQYF	TGTGCCAGCAGCTTAGGCGTGCGCGTCTCCTACGAGCAGTACTTC
TRBV19	TRBJ1-5	-	-	CATHETIQTQPQHF	TGTGCCACCCACGAGACAATTCAGACTCAGCCCCAGCATTTT
TRBV18	TRBJ1-6	-	-	CASSGRGGDNSPLHF	TGTGCCAGCTCAGGGCGGGGGGGTGATAATTCACCCCTCCACTTT
TRBV28	TRBJ1-2	few	TRBD1	CASSFRQGNYGYTF	TGTGCCAGCAGTTTCCGACAGGGTAACTATGGCTACACCTTC
TRBV7-6	TRBJ2-5	-	TRBD1	CASSLTGGKETQYF	TGTGCCAGCAGCTTGACAGGGGGAAAAGAGACCCAGTACTTC
TRBV15	TRBJ1-3	-	-	CATKGGDSGNTIYF	TGTGCCACCAAGGGGGGGGACTCTGGAAACACCATATATTTT
TRBV7-9	TRBJ2-3	-	TRBD2	CASSLDSGGITDTQYF	TGTGCCAGCAGCTTAGATAGCGGGGGAATCACAGATACGCAGTATTTT
TRBV7-8	TRBJ1-1	-	-	CASSSNGGNREAFF	TGTGCCAGCAGCTCCAACGGCGGGAATAGGGAAGCTTTCTTT
TRBV11-2	TRBJ2-3	-	-	CASRLVQGVNPDTQYF	TGTGCCAGCAGATTAGTACAGGGCGTAAACCCAGATACGCAGTATTTT
TRBV7-7	TRBJ2-3	-	-	CASSLRGWDTQYF	TGTGCTAGCAGCTTAAGGGGGTGGGATACGCAGTATTTT
TRBV5-1	TRBJ2-7	-	-	CASSLSSTEQYF	TGCGCCAGCAGCTTGTCGAGCACCGAGCAGTACTTC
TRBV30	TRBJ1-6	once	-	CAWNRESSYNSPLHF	TGTGCCTGGAATCGGGAAAGCTCCTATAATTCACCCCTCCACTTT
TRBV28	TRBJ1-6	-	-	CAGRDTGHSPLHF	TGTGCCGGCCGGGACACCGGCCATTCACCCCTCCACTTT